This T cell receptor (beta chain) was recovered during a study of T cells in Graves' hyperthyroidism and ophthalmopathy. Researchers took RNA transcripts and amplified the TCR beta CDR3 regions from them. In the first-round RT-PCR of the TCR CDR3, the HTBI primer set was used. Using its own MiXCR run on the multiplex PCR reads, TCRdb lists one record per CDR3 protein. The sample has about 690,000 distinct CDR3 sequences; 15% to 20% are singletons. The sequence came from a man aged 45-65 years with Graves' hyperthyroidism. The sequenced sample consisted of blood.

CDR3 in amino acids: CASKDGVPLSDTEAFF. CDR3 DNA: TGTGCCAGTAAGGACGGGGTTCCTCTTTCGGACACTGAAGCTTTCTTT. The V gene is TRBV19, the J gene TRBJ1-1, with D unclear. CDR1 is LNHDA, CDR2 SQIVND, per germline (reference sequence). V gave up 7 bases and J gave up 3 bases, with 21 bases separating them. The CDR3 covers 16 residues. Combining the CDR3 with reference TRBV19 and TRBJ1-1 gives the whole variable domain DGGITQSPKYLFRKEGQNVTLSCEQNLNHDAMYWYRQDPGQGLRLIYYSQIVNDFQKGDIAEGYSVSREKKESFPLTVTSAQKNPTAFYLCASKDGVPLSDTEAFFGQGTRLTVV.